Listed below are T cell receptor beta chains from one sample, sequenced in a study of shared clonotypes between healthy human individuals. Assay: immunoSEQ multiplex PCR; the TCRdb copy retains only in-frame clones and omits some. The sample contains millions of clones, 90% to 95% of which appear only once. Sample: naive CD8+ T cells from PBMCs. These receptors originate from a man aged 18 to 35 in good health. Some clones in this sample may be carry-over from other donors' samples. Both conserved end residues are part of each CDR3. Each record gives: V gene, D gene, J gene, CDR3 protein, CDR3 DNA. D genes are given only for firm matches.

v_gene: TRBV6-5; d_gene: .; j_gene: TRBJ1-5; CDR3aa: CASSRTVYNQPQHF; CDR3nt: TGTGCCAGCAGTCGGACCGTTTACAATCAGCCCCAGCATTTT
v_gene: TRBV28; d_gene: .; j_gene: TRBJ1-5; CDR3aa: CASSLQPRQPQHF; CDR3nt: TGTGCCAGCAGTTTACAGCCCCGGCAGCCCCAGCATTTT
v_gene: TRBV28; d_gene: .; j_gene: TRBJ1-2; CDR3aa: CASRQTVYTGYGYTF; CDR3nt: TGTGCCAGTCGGCAGACAGTTTATACTGGGTATGGCTACACCTTC
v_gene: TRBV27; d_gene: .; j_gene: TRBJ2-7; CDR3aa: CASSQLQGSPYEQYF; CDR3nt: TGTGCCAGCAGCCAACTCCAGGGTTCCCCCTACGAGCAGTACTTC
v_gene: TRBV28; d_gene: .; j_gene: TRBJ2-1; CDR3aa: CASSPSDNEQFF; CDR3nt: TGTGCCAGCAGTCCCTCCGACAATGAGCAGTTCTTC
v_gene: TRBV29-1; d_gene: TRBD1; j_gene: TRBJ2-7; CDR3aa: CSAGTGVAYEQYF; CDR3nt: TGCAGCGCCGGGACAGGGGTCGCCTACGAGCAGTACTTC
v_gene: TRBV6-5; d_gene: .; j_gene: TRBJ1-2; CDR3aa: CASAGGGGSGYTF; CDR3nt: TGTGCCAGCGCCGGAGGAGGGGGGTCCGGCTACACCTTC
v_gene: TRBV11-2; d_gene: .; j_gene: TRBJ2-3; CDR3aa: CASSLYPGQEYTDTQYF; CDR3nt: TGTGCCAGCAGCCTCTACCCGGGGCAGGAGTACACAGATACGCAGTATTTT
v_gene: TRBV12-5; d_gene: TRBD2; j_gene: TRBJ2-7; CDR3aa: CASGLSGSPNEQYF; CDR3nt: TGTGCTAGTGGTTTAAGCGGGAGCCCCAACGAGCAGTACTTC
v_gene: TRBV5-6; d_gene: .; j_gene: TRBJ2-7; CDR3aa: CASSLGGATYEQYF; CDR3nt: TGTGCCAGCAGCTTGGGAGGGGCCACCTACGAGCAGTACTTC
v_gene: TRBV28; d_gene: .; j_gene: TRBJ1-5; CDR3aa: CASRQWGNYNQPQHF; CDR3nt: TGTGCCAGCAGGCAGTGGGGCAACTACAATCAGCCCCAGCATTTT